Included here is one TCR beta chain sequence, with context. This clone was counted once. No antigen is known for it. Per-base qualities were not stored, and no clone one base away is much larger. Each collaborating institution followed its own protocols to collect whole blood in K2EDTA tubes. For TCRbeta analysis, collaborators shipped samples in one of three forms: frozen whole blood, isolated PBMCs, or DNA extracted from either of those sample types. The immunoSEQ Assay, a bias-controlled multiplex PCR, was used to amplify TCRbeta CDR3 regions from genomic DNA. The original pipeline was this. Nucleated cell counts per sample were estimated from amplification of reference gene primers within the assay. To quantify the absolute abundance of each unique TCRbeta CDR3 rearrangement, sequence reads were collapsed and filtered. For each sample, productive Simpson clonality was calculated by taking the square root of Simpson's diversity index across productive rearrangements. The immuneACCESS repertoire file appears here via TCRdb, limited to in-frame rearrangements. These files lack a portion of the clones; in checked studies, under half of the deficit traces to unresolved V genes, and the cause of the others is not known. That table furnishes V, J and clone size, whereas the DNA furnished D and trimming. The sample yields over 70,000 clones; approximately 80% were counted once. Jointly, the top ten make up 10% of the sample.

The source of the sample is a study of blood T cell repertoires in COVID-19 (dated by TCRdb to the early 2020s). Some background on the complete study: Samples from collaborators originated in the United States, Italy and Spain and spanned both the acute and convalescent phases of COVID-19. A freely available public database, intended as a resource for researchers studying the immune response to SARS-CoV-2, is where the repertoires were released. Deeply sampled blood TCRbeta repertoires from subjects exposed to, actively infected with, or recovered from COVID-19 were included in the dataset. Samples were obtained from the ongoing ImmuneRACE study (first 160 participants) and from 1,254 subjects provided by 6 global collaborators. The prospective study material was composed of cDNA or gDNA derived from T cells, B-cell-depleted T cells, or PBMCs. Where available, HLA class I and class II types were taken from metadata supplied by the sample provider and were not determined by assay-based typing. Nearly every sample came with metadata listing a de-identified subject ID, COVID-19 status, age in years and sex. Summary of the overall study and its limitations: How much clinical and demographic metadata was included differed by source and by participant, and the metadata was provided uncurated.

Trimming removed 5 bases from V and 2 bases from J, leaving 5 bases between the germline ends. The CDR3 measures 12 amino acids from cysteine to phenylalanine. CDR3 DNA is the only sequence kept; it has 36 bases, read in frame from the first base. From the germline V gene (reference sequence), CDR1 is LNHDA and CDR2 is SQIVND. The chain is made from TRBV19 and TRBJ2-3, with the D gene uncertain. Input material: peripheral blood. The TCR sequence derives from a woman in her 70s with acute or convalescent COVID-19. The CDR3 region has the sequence CASSSITDTQYF. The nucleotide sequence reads TGTGCCAGTAGTTCCATCACAGATACGCAGTATTTT.